This paragraph reports one T cell receptor beta chain. The source of the sample is a study of low-dose radiotherapy and immunotherapy resistance in tumors. Looking at the study overall: Cohort 1 got 0.5 Gy per fraction every 2 weeks, 6.5 Gy in total. While receiving nivolumab 240 mg every two weeks, patients also received ipilimumab 1 mg/kg every six weeks, both intravenously.

Time point defined: after trial treatment. Treatment: LDRT plus nivolumab, ipilimumab, low-dose cyclophosphamide and aspirin (RACIN trial). All of the donors were given nivolumab, ipilimumab, aspirin, low-dose cyclophosphamide and low-dose radiotherapy as part of RACIN, a single-arm trial. Primers targeting TRAV and TRBV primed first-strand cDNA, covering alpha and beta chains. The authors ran 20 PCR cycles to amplify TCRs with a constant-region primer and V-primer adapter. TCRdb itself ran the reads through MiXCR, one entry per CDR3 protein. The sample yields tens of thousands of distinct CDR3 sequences, under 25% seen once. This TCR came from a female donor with ovarian cancer. The sequenced sample was PBMCs, obtained after low-dose radiotherapy plus immunotherapy.

The CDR3 region is CASSWATGTVYGYTF. For the CDR3, the DNA is TGCGCCAGCAGCTGGGCGACAGGGACGGTCTATGGCTACACCTTC. The rearrangement links TRBV5-1 to TRBJ1-2, with TRBD1 matching over 7 bases. Germline V gene sequence: CDR1 SGHRS, CDR2 YFSETQ. The V gene end was trimmed by 3 bases and the J gene end by 4 bases; junction bases not matched to a gene: 9. The CDR3 has 15 residues.